These 17 T cell receptor beta chains came from one sample sequenced in a study of Ad26.COV2.S vaccination and SARS-CoV-2 variants. Sequenced by immunoSEQ multiplex PCR; TCRdb stores in-frame clones only, minus some. The sample has roughly 400,000 clones, approximately 92% seen once. Treatment defined: over 15 received Ad26.COV2.S at low or high dose, single or two shots; several received placebo; per-sample allocation not given. The samples date from day 63 after the first vaccine or placebo injection. The specimen comprised peripheral blood, sampled in a trial of Ad26.COV2.S vaccine versus placebo. These receptors all come from a person between 18 and 59 years old who received the Ad26.COV2.S COVID-19 vaccine or a placebo.

The rearrangement links TRBV10-3 to TRBJ1-2; perhaps TRBD1 as D (6 bases). Trimming pared 4 bases from V and 4 bases from J, leaving 13 bases between. Germline V gene data show CDR1 as ENHRY and CDR2 as SYGVKD. This CDR3 is 14 amino acids long. CDR3 sequence: CAISAIRGLYGYTF. CDR3 coding DNA: TGTGCCATCAGTGCTATCAGGGGACTCTATGGCTACACCTTC.

In this sample, this clone turned up once. The chain recombines TRBV7-8 with TRBJ1-4; possible D gene TRBD1, 5 bases. Germline CDR1 SGHVS, CDR2 FQNEAQ. The V gene lost 11 bases and the J gene lost 8 bases, with 9 bases spanning the gap. The CDR3 consists of 10 residues. DNA for the CDR3: TGTGCCTGGGGGGTGGAAAAACTGTTTTTT. Translating it yields CAWGVEKLFF.

This chain joins TRBV10-1 and TRBJ2-1; 8 nucleotides align to TRBD1. The CDR3 loop spans 13 amino acids. With 6 bases clipped from V and 8 bases from J, the junction kept 6 bases outside the gene matches. CDR1 and CDR2 from the germline V gene are WNHNN and SYGVQD (reference sequence). The CDR3 region is CASSSDREYEQFF. The CDR3 DNA sequence: TGCGCCAGCAGCTCGGACAGGGAATATGAGCAGTTCTTC.

CDR3 region: CASSLLDEGRYEQYF. CDR3 sequence (DNA): TGTGCCAGCAGCCTGCTCGATGAGGGGCGATACGAGCAGTACTTC. This sequence joins TRBV5-5 and TRBJ2-7; possibly TRBD1 or TRBD2 for D (5 bases each). Germline CDR1 and CDR2: SGHKS and YYEKEE (reference sequence). The CDR3 extends over 15 amino acids. Trimming shortened V by 4 bases and J by 4 bases, and 18 bases separated the two germline ends.

The J gene is TRBJ1-2, the V gene TRBV29-1; 9 nucleotides match TRBD1. The length of the CDR3 is 15 residues. The V and J ends lost 4 bases and 0 bases, in that order; junction bases with no gene match: 6. Germline loops: CDR1 SQVTM, CDR2 ANQGSEA. This chain's CDR3 is CSVARDRATNYGYTF. CDR3 sequence (DNA): TGCAGCGTTGCCCGGGACAGGGCAACTAACTATGGCTACACCTTC.

The CDR3 DNA sequence: TGTGCCAGTAGTACGGACAGGGGAGAGACCCAGTACTTC. This gives the protein CASSTDRGETQYF. The V and J genes are TRBV19 and TRBJ2-5, with 9 bases fitting TRBD1. Germline assignment: CDR1 LNHDA and CDR2 SQIVND (reference sequence). The CDR3 is 13 residues long. J lost 4 bases, V lost 4 bases, and 1 base had no gene match.

The V and J genes are TRBV4-1 and TRBJ2-2; TRBD2 might be the D (6 bases). V was cut by 0 bases and J by 7 bases, with 15 bases left in between. Germline V gives CDR1 MGHRA, CDR2 YSYEKL. This CDR3 has 16 amino acids. The CDR3 nucleotides are TGCGCCAGCAGCCAAGAAATGGGACTCAGAGACGGGGAGCTGTTTTTT. It yields the protein CASSQEMGLRDGELFF.

The chain uses TRBV12-5 and TRBJ2-2, with 9 bases fitting TRBD1. The V and J ends lost 7 bases and 4 bases, in that order; junction bases with no gene match: 7. Germline loops: CDR1 LGHNT, CDR2 FRNRAP. The CDR3 runs to 15 residues. Written as DNA, the CDR3 is TGTGCTAGTGACCAAGGGACAGGGATCACCGGGGAGCTGTTTTTT. The encoded protein is CASDQGTGITGELFF.

This clone showed up just once. The chain carries TRBV18 and TRBJ2-1; possible D gene TRBD2, 5 bases. This CDR3 spans 13 amino acids. Germline V CDR1 and CDR2: KGHSH, LQKENI. V shed 2 bases and J shed 5 bases, with 7 bases lying between them. The CDR3 region is CASSPTGNNEQFF. Written as DNA, the CDR3 is TGTGCCAGCTCACCAACGGGAAACAATGAGCAGTTCTTC.

The V and J genes are TRBV12-5 and TRBJ2-3; 8 positions agree with TRBD2. The CDR3 sequence is 12 residues long. Per the germline V gene, CDR1 is LGHNT and CDR2 is FRNRAP. V was clipped by 7 bases and J by 9 bases; unmatched bases: 6. The CDR3 DNA follows: TGTGCTAGTGCCCCCGGGGGGGACACGCAGTATTTT. Translation: CASAPGGDTQYF.

This sequence joins TRBV10-2 and TRBJ2-5; 9 positions match TRBD2. J gave up 6 bases and V 7 bases, and 12 bases lay outside the gene matches. The germline V gene has CDR1 WSHSY and CDR2 SAAADI. The CDR3 totals 15 residues. The CDR3 sequence: CASKEGGLARQTQYF. CDR3 DNA: TGCGCCAGCAAGGAAGGAGGACTAGCGAGGCAGACCCAGTACTTC.

The chain carries TRBV6-5 and TRBJ2-3; D remains unclear. The CDR3 is made up of 16 amino acids. V lost 0 bases to trimming and J lost 2 bases, with 12 bases between them. The germline V gene has CDR1 MNHEY and CDR2 SVGAGI. The DNA of the CDR3 is TGTGCCAGCAGTTACTCGATGACACGGTCCACAGATACGCAGTATTTT. It specifies CASSYSMTRSTDTQYF.

The rearrangement joins TRBV6-2 or TRBV6-3 to TRBJ2-1; 7 bases agree with TRBD1. CDR3 length: 18 amino acids. The germline CDR1 and CDR2 sequences are MNHEY and SVGEGT. J lost 0 bases, V lost 4 bases, and 12 bases had no gene match. CDR3 bases: TGTGCCAGCAGTTTTGCGCCAACAGGGGTCTACTCCTACAATGAGCAGTTCTTC. Residues: CASSFAPTGVYSYNEQFF.

The V and J genes are TRBV4-1 and TRBJ2-7; D ambiguous. Germline lookup yields CDR1 MGHRA and CDR2 YSYEKL. Trimming stripped 0 bases from V and 6 bases from J, with 12 bases between. The CDR3 covers 14 residues. The CDR3 loop reads CASSQEIYRSEQYF. The CDR3 DNA is TGCGCCAGCAGCCAAGAAATTTATAGAAGCGAGCAGTACTTC.

The chain links TRBV19 to TRBJ2-7, with D perhaps given as TRBD1 or TRBD2 (6 bases each). V lost 3 bases to trimming and J lost 5 bases, with 14 bases between them. CDR1 is LNHDA and CDR2 is SQIVND in the germline V gene (reference sequence). This CDR3 contains 14 residues. The CDR3 here is CASSILGGQDEQYF. The DNA for the CDR3 is TGTGCCAGTAGTATTCTGGGGGGCCAGGACGAGCAGTACTTC.

V and J are TRBV4-1 and TRBJ1-5, with TRBD1 identical over 8 bases. The CDR3 has 17 residues. The V gene's germline CDR1 is MGHRA and CDR2 YSYEKL. V lost 5 bases and J lost 6; bases outside the gene matches: 15. CDR3 coding DNA: TGCGCCAGCAGCGTTCCCTTGTCCAGGGGGCTGGGTCAGCCCCAGCATTTT. Its translation: CASSVPLSRGLGQPQHF.

The table lists this clone with a count of one. V usage is TRBV20-1 and J usage is TRBJ2-3, with TRBD2 matching 12 bases. Trimming at V came to 3 bases and at J to 0 bases, leaving 7 bases not matched to a gene. CDR3 length: 17 amino acids. The germline V gene has CDR1 DFQATT and CDR2 SNEGSKA (reference sequence). CDR3 in DNA: TGCAGTGCTAGTACTCTAGCGGGGGGGCCTAGCACAGATACGCAGTATTTT. This codes for CSASTLAGGPSTDTQYF.